This T cell receptor (beta chain) was identified during a study of Ad26.COV2.S vaccination and SARS-CoV-2 variants. Treatment indicated: some 20 received Ad26.COV2.S at low or high dose, single or two shots; roughly 5 received placebo; per-sample allocation not given. Sampling took place 63 days after the first vaccine or placebo injection. Using immunoSEQ multiplex PCR, the repertoire was profiled, and TCRdb retains in-frame clones only, with some absent. The sample lists some 270,000 clones; around 90% were seen once. The receptor was derived from a person aged 18 to 65 who received the Ad26.COV2.S COVID-19 vaccine or a placebo. The material was peripheral blood, obtained in a trial of Ad26.COV2.S vaccine versus placebo.

This chain's CDR3 is CASSEGIGGEKLFF. In DNA form, the CDR3 reads TGTGCCAGCAGCGAGGGGATAGGAGGCGAAAAACTGTTTTTT. V and J are TRBV6-5 and TRBJ1-4; D perhaps matches TRBD1 (5 bases). Germline-derived CDR1 and CDR2 are MNHEY and SVGAGI. The ends were cut back, 6 bases at V and 8 bases at J, with 16 bases in the middle. CDR3 length: 14 amino acids.